Below are 7 T cell receptor beta chains sequenced from a single sample in a study of human T cells and chemical hapten exposure. TCRdb itself ran the RACE reads through MiXCR, one entry per CDR3 protein. The table includes 75,000 to 90,000 distinct CDR3 sequences, around 10% detected once. This sample's time point: patch test 1, 2 weeks after DPC sensitization. As for treatment: therapeutic diphenylcyclopropenone sensitization with weekly scalp DPC. The sample here was whole blood, taken in connection with sensitization to the hapten diphenylcyclopropenone (DPC). Every receptor here comes from a woman aged 45-59 years with alopecia areata. Some clones in this sample may be carry-over from other donors' samples.

This clonotype was seen at least ten times. As DNA, the CDR3 is TGTGCCAGCAGTTTTAAAACAGGGAAAACTGAAGCTTTCTTT. Translation gives CASSFKTGKTEAFF. J is TRBJ1-1 and V is TRBV12-3 or TRBV12-4, with a weak D call TRBD1 (6 bases). The CDR3 runs 14 residues. Trimming stripped 3 bases from V and 5 bases from J, with 13 bases between.

This clonotype appeared a few times. The chain is built from TRBV29-1 and TRBJ2-7; tentatively, D is TRBD1 or TRBD2 (6 bases each). V was cut by 4 bases and J by 0 bases, with 13 bases left in between. The CDR3 is made up of 14 amino acids. Germline V gene data show CDR1 as SQVTM and CDR2 as ANQGSEA. The CDR3, as DNA: TGCAGCGTTGGGGGGGCAGGGTCCTCCTACGAGCAGTACTTC. Its translation: CSVGGAGSSYEQYF.

This clonotype was seen only a few times. The chain combines TRBV4-1 with TRBJ2-3, with D perhaps being TRBD1 or TRBD2 (5 bases each). The germline V gene encodes CDR1 MGHRA and CDR2 YSYEKL. The V end lost 1 base, the J end lost 0 bases, and 11 bases lay between the germline ends. The CDR3 spans 16 residues. DNA for the CDR3: TGCGCCAGCAGCCAAGGGGGGACCCAAAGCACAGATACGCAGTATTTT. Protein sequence: CASSQGGTQSTDTQYF.

This clonotype was recorded many times. The rearrangement uses TRBV11-3 and TRBJ2-5; no reliable D call. Trimming took off 0 bases at V and 2 bases at J, with 7 bases between the two ends. Germline assignment: CDR1 SGHNT and CDR2 YENEEA. There are 14 residues in the CDR3. CDR3 nucleotides: TGTGCCAGCAGCTTAGATGGAGATCAAGAGACCCAGTACTTC. The encoded protein is CASSLDGDQETQYF.

In its sample, this clonotype was seen a few times. The chain couples TRBV9 to TRBJ1-1; no clear D. Trimming stripped 0 bases from V and 6 bases from J, with 9 bases between. The length of the CDR3 is 13 residues. Germline loops: CDR1 SGDLS, CDR2 YYNGEE. In nucleotides, the CDR3 is TGTGCCAGCAGCGTAGTCCCCGCAGCTGAAGCTTTCTTT. Its protein product is CASSVVPAAEAFF. The variable domain in full, completed from reference TRBV9 and TRBJ1-1, reads DSGVTQTPKHLITATGQRVTLRCSPRSGDLSVYWYQQSLDQGLQFLIQYYNGEERAKGNILERFSAQQFPDLHSELNLSSLELGDSALYFCASSVVPAAEAFFGQGTRLTVV.

This chain joins TRBV20-1 and TRBJ2-7; 8 nucleotides match TRBD2. This CDR3 contains 15 residues. Germline CDR1 and CDR2: DFQATT and SNEGSKA (reference sequence). V lost 0 bases and J lost 4; bases outside the gene matches: 8. The CDR3 DNA sequence: TGCAGTGCTAGAGATAGGGCAGCGGGAGAATACGAGCAGTACTTC. Translated: CSARDRAAGEYEQYF.

In this sample, this clonotype turned up a few times. The chain joins TRBV5-1 to TRBJ2-1; 8 nucleotides line up with TRBD2. Looked up from germline, CDR1 is SGHRS and CDR2 is YFSETQ. V dropped 2 bases and J dropped 7; count of bases not matched to a gene: 5. The CDR3 spans 14 residues. CDR3 amino acids: CASSLIAGLNEQFF. The CDR3 DNA is TGCGCCAGCAGCTTAATAGCGGGATTAAATGAGCAGTTCTTC.